Following are 27 T cell receptor beta chains from one sample sequenced in a study of CD8+ T cells in alopecia areata. TCR sequencing used cDNA made by reverse transcription of extracted RNA. Using immunoSEQ multiplex PCR, the repertoire was profiled, and TCRdb retains in-frame clones only, with some absent. This table holds roughly 150,000 clones, 55% found once. The sequenced sample consisted of CD4+ T cells sorted from blood. Source of these receptors: a human donor in good health.

The sample holds one count of this clone. V is TRBV29-1 and J is TRBJ2-7, with 11 positions matching TRBD2. The V gene end was trimmed by 6 bases and the J gene end by 3 bases; junction bases not matched to a gene: 7. This CDR3 has 14 amino acids. The germline V gene encodes CDR1 SQVTM and CDR2 ANQGSEA. CDR3: CSVKTSGSDYEQYF. In nucleotides, the CDR3 is TGCAGCGTCAAAACTAGCGGGAGCGACTACGAGCAGTACTTC.

The chain has TRBV30 and TRBJ2-7, with a possible D match to TRBD2 (5 bases). V dropped 1 base and J dropped 6 bases, with 16 bases sitting between them. Germline CDR1 is GTSNPN and CDR2 is SVGIG (reference sequence). This CDR3 comprises 14 residues. The CDR3 region has the DNA TGTGCCTGGAGTGCAGGACTCTCAAGTTCCGAGCAGTACTTC. Translation gives CAWSAGLSSSEQYF. The full variable domain, in which reference TRBV30 and TRBJ2-7 provide the parts outside the CDR3, is SQTIHQWPATLVQPVGSPLSLECTVEGTSNPNLYWYRQAAGRGLQLLFYSVGIGQISSEVPQNLSASRPQDRQFILSSKKLLLSDSGFYLCAWSAGLSSSEQYFGPGTRLTVT.

This clone was recorded a few times. The rearrangement joins TRBV11-1 to TRBJ2-6; D may correspond to TRBD1 or TRBD2 (5 bases each). Germline V gene lookup returns CDR1 SGHAT and CDR2 FQDESV (reference sequence). The CDR3 is 17 amino acids. Trimming removed 5 bases from V and 0 bases from J, with 14 bases in between. CDR3 DNA sequence: TGTGCCAGCAGCCCCTCCGGGACGGTCTCTGGGGCCAACGTCCTGACTTTC. It yields the protein CASSPSGTVSGANVLTF.

The chain couples TRBV10-3 to TRBJ1-5; D might be TRBD1 (5 bases). With 8 bases removed from V and 7 bases from J, the gap between germline ends came to 18 bases. CDR1 ENHRY and CDR2 SYGVKD come from the germline V gene. The CDR3 spans 14 residues. CDR3 coding DNA: TGTGCCATCGACCCCGGGGGAGGGAGCCAGCCCCAGCATTTT. This gives the protein CAIDPGGGSQPQHF.

This chain connects TRBV29-1 to TRBJ1-2; D remains ambiguous. Looked up from germline, CDR1 is SQVTM and CDR2 is ANQGSEA. The V gene lost 6 bases and the J gene lost 5 bases, with 13 bases spanning the gap. The CDR3 is 12 amino acids. The CDR3 sequence: CSVLGVAYGYTF. The CDR3 DNA sequence: TGCAGCGTCCTCGGCGTCGCATATGGCTACACCTTC.

The J gene is TRBJ2-5, the V gene TRBV5-1, with D unclear. The CDR3 extends over 15 amino acids. Germline V lookup: CDR1 SGHRS, CDR2 YFSETQ. The V end was cut by 4 bases, the J end by 0 bases, with 13 bases between. In DNA form, the CDR3 reads TGCGCCAGCAGCAACCTAGGCGCGTACCAAGAGACCCAGTACTTC. This sequence encodes CASSNLGAYQETQYF.

The chain recombines TRBV6-1 with TRBJ2-7, with D maybe TRBD2 (5 bases). Between the trimmed V and J ends, which lost 5 bases and 0 bases, there was a span of 11 bases. The CDR3 spans 14 residues. CDR1 and CDR2 from the germline V gene are MNHNS and SASEGT. The CDR3 reads CASSFGLASYEQYF. CDR3 sequence (DNA): TGTGCCAGCAGTTTCGGACTGGCCTCCTACGAGCAGTACTTC.

This clone was seen repeatedly, ten times or more. The chain carries TRBV2 and TRBJ1-5; D might be TRBD1 (6 bases). The CDR3 has 13 amino acids. Trimming took 6 bases from V and 4 from J, leaving 10 bases between them. CDR1 and CDR2 from the germline V gene are SNHLY and FYNNEI. CDR3 residues: CASRKDSNQPQHF. The CDR3 nucleotides read TGTGCCAGCAGGAAGGACAGTAATCAGCCCCAGCATTTT.

This sequence joins TRBV4-1 and TRBJ2-2, with 10 bases lining up with TRBD2. V was clipped by 4 bases and J by 2 bases; unmatched bases: 1. This CDR3 spans 15 amino acids. Per germline, CDR1 MGHRA and CDR2 YSYEKL. CDR3 sequence (DNA): TGCGCCAGCAGCCGGACTAGCGGTAACACCGGGGAGCTGTTTTTT. It specifies CASSRTSGNTGELFF.

The chain links TRBV5-6 to TRBJ2-7, with D possibly TRBD2 on 5 matching bases. This CDR3 has 15 residues. Trimming took 4 bases from V and 7 from J, leaving 21 bases between them. Looked up from germline, CDR1 is SGHDT and CDR2 is YYEEEE. The chain's CDR3 is CASSPWYRGEGEQYF. For the CDR3, the DNA is TGTGCCAGCAGCCCCTGGTACCGCGGCGAGGGTGAGCAGTACTTC. Combining the CDR3 with reference TRBV5-6 and TRBJ2-7 gives the whole variable domain DAGVTQSPTHLIKTRGQQVTLRCSPKSGHDTVSWYQQALGQGPQFIFQYYEEEERQRGNFPDRFSGHQFPNYSSELNVNALLLGDSALYLCASSPWYRGEGEQYFGPGTRLTVT.

This chain connects TRBV6-5 to TRBJ2-3, with no clear D. CDR3 size: 13 residues. Germline lookup yields CDR1 MNHEY and CDR2 SVGAGI. The V gene lost 6 bases and the J gene lost 2 bases, with 9 bases spanning the gap. CDR3 in amino acids: CASRGSTTDTQYF. CDR3 DNA sequence: TGTGCCAGCAGAGGCTCTACCACAGATACGCAGTATTTT.

The rearrangement joins TRBV7-9 to TRBJ2-1, with TRBD2 matching over 13 bases. Germline V gene sequence: CDR1 SEHNR, CDR2 FQNEAQ (reference sequence). The CDR3 has 16 residues. The V segment lost 5 bases and the J segment 7 bases; nucleotides outside the gene matches: 8. The CDR3 DNA reads as TGTGCCAGCAGCCTCAAGACTAGCGGGAGGTTAAATGAGCAGTTCTTC. It encodes CASSLKTSGRLNEQFF.

This chain uses TRBV5-1 with TRBJ2-4; D may be TRBD2 (7 bases). Germline V gives CDR1 SGHRS, CDR2 YFSETQ. The CDR3 has 12 residues. Trimming shortened V by 4 bases and J by 8 bases, and 10 bases separated the two germline ends. The CDR3 nucleotides are TGCGCCAGCAGCGGGGGGGCGTACATTCAGTACTTC. It specifies CASSGGAYIQYF.

This clone was seen a few times. V is TRBV28 and J is TRBJ2-6, with TRBD1 identical over 11 bases. The CDR3 extends over 20 amino acids. V lost 2 bases and J lost 1; bases outside the gene matches: 10. Germline values: CDR1 MDHEN, CDR2 SYDVKM. DNA of the CDR3: TGTGCCAGCAGTTTAATCCCCCTGTGGGACAGGGGGTCTGGGGCCAACGTCCTGACTTTC. The encoded protein is CASSLIPLWDRGSGANVLTF.

The chain has TRBV9 and TRBJ1-1, with 8 bases aligning to TRBD1. Germline CDR1 and CDR2: SGDLS and YYNGEE. With V trimmed by 3 bases and J by 4 bases, 14 bases remained unmatched. The CDR3 length is 17 residues. In DNA, the CDR3 is TGTGCCAGCAGCGGACCCCAAACCAGGGGGCGCGGCACTGAAGCTTTCTTT. It yields the protein CASSGPQTRGRGTEAFF.

The V call is TRBV19, the J call TRBJ2-5; 14 nucleotides match TRBD2. CDR3 length: 18 amino acids. With V trimmed by 5 bases and J by 4 bases, 12 bases remained unmatched. Germline CDR1 LNHDA, CDR2 SQIVND (reference sequence). The CDR3 loop reads CASSARLAGGPGRETQYF. CDR3 sequence (DNA): TGTGCCAGTAGTGCCAGACTAGCGGGAGGGCCCGGGAGAGAGACCCAGTACTTC.

In this sample, this clone turned up once. As DNA, the CDR3 is TGCGCCAGCAGCCAAAGACAGCTCTCTGGGGCCAACGTCCTGACTTTC. Translated: CASSQRQLSGANVLTF. The V call is TRBV4-1, the J call TRBJ2-6, with D maybe TRBD1 (5 bases). Trimming took 2 bases from V and 0 from J, leaving 8 bases between them. The CDR3 totals 16 residues. Germline-derived CDR1 and CDR2 are MGHRA and YSYEKL.

This clone showed up just a few times. The chain combines TRBV6-1 with TRBJ1-5, with D possibly TRBD1 on 6 matching bases. Trimming removed 7 bases at V and 3 bases at J, with 13 bases between. There are 14 residues in the CDR3. Germline values: CDR1 MNHNS, CDR2 SASEGT. CDR3 residues: CASKIGQLNQPQHF. CDR3 DNA sequence: TGTGCCAGCAAAATTGGACAGCTCAATCAGCCCCAGCATTTT.

This chain's CDR3 is CSVHSGYTEAFF. The CDR3 DNA reads TGCAGCGTACACTCCGGATACACTGAAGCTTTCTTT. The chain has TRBV29-1 and TRBJ1-1; D is unclear. Trimming took 6 bases from V and 3 from J, leaving 11 bases between them. The CDR3 extends over 12 amino acids. Germline CDR1 and CDR2: SQVTM and ANQGSEA.

The rearrangement joins TRBV29-1 to TRBJ2-2; 7 bases match TRBD2. V shed 4 bases, J shed 8 bases, and the junction held 4 bases outside the gene matches. The CDR3 covers 12 residues. Per germline, CDR1 SQVTM and CDR2 ANQGSEA. CDR3 bases: TGCAGCGTTGGGGCGGGAGTGGGGGAGCTGTTTTTT. Its translation: CSVGAGVGELFF.

The rearrangement links TRBV30 to TRBJ2-2; 11 bases fit TRBD2. This CDR3 has 16 amino acids. CDR1 is GTSNPN and CDR2 is SVGIG in the germline V gene (reference sequence). The V and J ends lost 1 base and 7 bases, in that order; junction bases with no gene match: 8. Here the CDR3 DNA reads TGTGCCTGGAGTGGTATACTAGCGGGAGTGGGCGGGGAGCTGTTTTTT. The encoded protein is CAWSGILAGVGGELFF.

The chain links TRBV4-1 to TRBJ2-1, with TRBD2 matching over 13 bases. The V gene end was trimmed by 3 bases and the J gene end by 5 bases; junction bases not matched to a gene: 7. The germline CDR1 and CDR2 sequences are MGHRA and YSYEKL. This CDR3 has 17 residues. The CDR3 is CASSQGLAGKGDNEQFF. The DNA of the CDR3 is TGCGCCAGCAGCCAGGGACTAGCGGGAAAGGGGGACAATGAGCAGTTCTTC.

This chain links TRBV29-1 with TRBJ2-1; tentatively, D is TRBD1 (6 bases). V shed 4 bases and J shed 2 bases, with 9 bases lying between them. The CDR3 sequence is 13 residues long. Germline assignment: CDR1 SQVTM and CDR2 ANQGSEA. The CDR3 sequence: CSVAGTPYNEQFF. The CDR3 region has the DNA TGCAGCGTTGCGGGGACACCCTACAATGAGCAGTTCTTC.

This chain links TRBV29-1 with TRBJ1-1; 8 bases match TRBD1. Per germline, CDR1 SQVTM and CDR2 ANQGSEA. This CDR3 contains 13 residues. V was pared by 4 bases and J by 2 bases, with 3 bases of the junction left unmatched. The CDR3 DNA reads TGCAGCGTTGGGGGACAGGTCAACACTGAAGCTTTCTTT. This encodes CSVGGQVNTEAFF.

This chain uses TRBV27 with TRBJ2-3; D ambiguous. CDR1 and CDR2 (germline): MNHEY, SMNVEV (reference sequence). The CDR3 totals 15 residues. V was pared by 6 bases and J by 4 bases, with 17 bases between. The CDR3 here is CASSHTPFRSDTQYF. The CDR3 bases are TGTGCCAGCAGCCATACTCCTTTCCGGTCAGATACGCAGTATTTT.

The V gene is TRBV29-1, the J gene TRBJ1-2; D is undetermined. The V gene lost 7 bases and the J gene lost 4 bases, with 16 bases spanning the gap. Germline loops: CDR1 SQVTM, CDR2 ANQGSEA. This CDR3 is 13 amino acids long. The CDR3 DNA reads TGCAGCGCAAGGGCAGCTTGGGCCTATGGCTACACCTTC. It is translated as CSARAAWAYGYTF. Full variable domain (outside the CDR3, taken from reference TRBV29-1 and TRBJ1-2): SAVISQKPSRDICQRGTSLTIQCQVDSQVTMMFWYRQQPGQSLTLIATANQGSEATYESGFVIDKFPISRPNLTFSTLTVSNMSPEDSSIYLCSARAAWAYGYTFGSGTRLTVV.

In this sample, this clone turned up a few times. This chain joins TRBV2 and TRBJ2-6, with D hard to call. Germline V CDR1 and CDR2: SNHLY, FYNNEI. The CDR3 extends over 13 amino acids. V lost 6 bases to trimming and J lost 3 bases, with 6 bases between them. The chain's CDR3 is CASSLNGANVLTF. The CDR3 nucleotides are TGTGCCAGCAGCCTCAATGGGGCCAACGTCCTGACTTTC.